This is a list of T cell receptor beta chains from one sample in a study of blood T cell repertoires in COVID-19. Sequencing used immunoSEQ multiplex PCR; TCRdb keeps in-frame clones, though not all of them. Among about 250,000 clones listed, around 86% were seen once. The specimen was PBMCs or T cells enriched from blood (not recorded which). The receptors were gathered from a man aged 18 to 35 who had recovered from COVID-19. CDR3s include the opening cysteine and the closing phenylalanine or tryptophan. The D gene is left open where the match is weak. The size field is filled for only some rows; it gives once, few, many or a size class.

cdr3_length: 13
d_call: -
v_call: TRBV12-3/TRBV12-4
j_call: TRBJ2-3
clone_size: -
cdr3_aa: CASSPMAPQIQYF
cdr3_nt: TGTGCCAGCAGCCCGATGGCCCCTCAAATCCAGTATTTT

cdr3_length: 15
d_call: TRBD1
v_call: TRBV5-4
j_call: TRBJ1-2
clone_size: -
cdr3_aa: CASSLDPGGNYGYTF
cdr3_nt: TGTGCCAGCAGCTTGGACCCAGGGGGTAACTATGGCTACACCTTC

cdr3_length: 14
d_call: TRBD1
v_call: TRBV4-1
j_call: TRBJ1-1
clone_size: once
cdr3_aa: CASSPGQGKTEAFF
cdr3_nt: TGCGCCAGCAGCCCTGGACAGGGGAAGACTGAAGCTTTCTTT

cdr3_length: 12
d_call: TRBD1
v_call: TRBV12-3/TRBV12-4
j_call: TRBJ1-2
clone_size: -
cdr3_aa: CASSLTGNGYTF
cdr3_nt: TGTGCCAGCAGTTTGACAGGGAATGGCTACACCTTC

cdr3_length: 17
d_call: TRBD2
v_call: TRBV27
j_call: TRBJ2-5
clone_size: once
cdr3_aa: CASSFFGASGREETQYF
cdr3_nt: TGTGCCAGCAGTTTTTTCGGGGCTAGCGGGAGGGAAGAGACCCAGTACTTC

cdr3_length: 14
d_call: -
v_call: TRBV10-2
j_call: TRBJ1-1
clone_size: -
cdr3_aa: CASTPRHPNTEAFF
cdr3_nt: TGCGCCAGCACCCCAAGACACCCGAACACTGAAGCTTTCTTT

cdr3_length: 16
d_call: TRBD2
v_call: TRBV10-3
j_call: TRBJ2-5
clone_size: -
cdr3_aa: CAISEPVAGMKETQYF
cdr3_nt: TGTGCCATCAGTGAGCCAGTAGCGGGGATGAAAGAGACCCAGTACTTC

cdr3_length: 14
d_call: -
v_call: TRBV7-3
j_call: TRBJ2-7
clone_size: -
cdr3_aa: CASSPRRNSYEQYF
cdr3_nt: TGTGCCAGCAGCCCGCGGCGGAACTCCTACGAGCAGTACTTC

cdr3_length: 21
d_call: -
v_call: TRBV28
j_call: TRBJ1-4
clone_size: -
cdr3_aa: CASTGGDHPGQLTPTNEKLFF
cdr3_nt: TGTGCCAGCACCGGAGGGGACCACCCAGGACAACTAACTCCAACTAATGAAAAACTGTTTTTT

cdr3_length: 13
d_call: -
v_call: TRBV3-1/TRBV3-2
j_call: TRBJ2-7
clone_size: -
cdr3_aa: CASSQGAPGEQYF
cdr3_nt: TGTGCCAGCAGCCAAGGGGCTCCGGGGGAGCAGTACTTC

cdr3_length: 14
d_call: -
v_call: TRBV20-1
j_call: TRBJ1-2
clone_size: -
cdr3_aa: CSASLPPANYGYTF
cdr3_nt: TGCAGTGCTAGTCTCCCCCCGGCTAACTATGGCTACACCTTC

cdr3_length: 17
d_call: -
v_call: TRBV3-1/TRBV3-2
j_call: TRBJ2-1
clone_size: -
cdr3_aa: CASSHNPGRSTYNEQFF
cdr3_nt: TGTGCCAGCAGCCATAACCCGGGGAGGTCAACCTACAATGAGCAGTTCTTC

cdr3_length: 14
d_call: TRBD2
v_call: TRBV7-2
j_call: TRBJ2-1
clone_size: -
cdr3_aa: CASEGLATYNEQFF
cdr3_nt: TGTGCCAGCGAGGGACTAGCGACATACAATGAGCAGTTCTTC

cdr3_length: 15
d_call: -
v_call: TRBV30
j_call: TRBJ1-4
clone_size: -
cdr3_aa: CAWSVRGVVREKLFF
cdr3_nt: TGTGCCTGGAGTGTACGGGGGGTGGTTCGTGAAAAACTGTTTTTT

cdr3_length: 15
d_call: TRBD2
v_call: TRBV10-2
j_call: TRBJ2-1
clone_size: -
cdr3_aa: CATMAGTSGYNEQFF
cdr3_nt: TGCGCCACCATGGCCGGGACTAGCGGATACAATGAGCAGTTCTTC

cdr3_length: 15
d_call: TRBD1
v_call: TRBV11-2
j_call: TRBJ1-2
clone_size: -
cdr3_aa: CASSSILGQGYGYTF
cdr3_nt: TGTGCCAGCAGCTCGATTCTCGGACAGGGGTATGGCTACACCTTC

cdr3_length: 15
d_call: -
v_call: TRBV21-1
j_call: TRBJ2-7
clone_size: -
cdr3_aa: CASSLGQGPTYEQYF
cdr3_nt: TGTGCCAGCAGCTTAGGACAGGGCCCGACCTACGAGCAGTACTTC

cdr3_length: 17
d_call: TRBD1
v_call: TRBV5-1
j_call: TRBJ1-1
clone_size: -
cdr3_aa: CASSPDLQGPLSTEAFF
cdr3_nt: TGCGCCAGCAGTCCAGACTTACAGGGGCCCCTCAGCACTGAAGCTTTCTTT

cdr3_length: 17
d_call: TRBD2
v_call: TRBV7-4
j_call: TRBJ2-5
clone_size: -
cdr3_aa: CASSLGLAGGYEETQYF
cdr3_nt: TGTGCCAGCAGCTTAGGACTAGCGGGGGGGTATGAAGAGACCCAGTACTTC

cdr3_length: 14
d_call: TRBD1
v_call: TRBV24-1
j_call: TRBJ1-1
clone_size: -
cdr3_aa: CATSDHSIDRGSFF
cdr3_nt: TGTGCCACCAGTGACCATTCCATCGACAGGGGTTCTTTCTTT

cdr3_length: 14
d_call: TRBD1
v_call: TRBV28
j_call: TRBJ1-5
clone_size: -
cdr3_aa: CASSKGQGDQPQHF
cdr3_nt: TGTGCCAGCAGCAAAGGACAGGGTGATCAGCCCCAGCATTTT

cdr3_length: 14
d_call: -
v_call: TRBV7-2
j_call: TRBJ2-5
clone_size: -
cdr3_aa: CASSFTGLVETQYF
cdr3_nt: TGTGCCAGCAGCTTCACCGGACTCGTAGAGACCCAGTACTTC

cdr3_length: 14
d_call: -
v_call: TRBV28
j_call: TRBJ2-2
clone_size: -
cdr3_aa: CARPGGNGTGELFF
cdr3_nt: TGTGCCAGACCGGGCGGGAATGGCACCGGGGAGCTGTTTTTT

cdr3_length: 14
d_call: TRBD1
v_call: TRBV7-9
j_call: TRBJ1-2
clone_size: -
cdr3_aa: CASSARQGSYGYTF
cdr3_nt: TGTGCCAGCAGCGCTCGACAGGGAAGCTATGGCTACACCTTC

cdr3_length: 14
d_call: TRBD1
v_call: TRBV6-5
j_call: TRBJ1-6
clone_size: -
cdr3_aa: CASTPGTANSPLHF
cdr3_nt: TGTGCCAGCACCCCGGGGACAGCAAATTCACCCCTCCACTTT

cdr3_length: 15
d_call: TRBD2
v_call: TRBV11-3
j_call: TRBJ2-3
clone_size: -
cdr3_aa: CASSAGGVRTDTQYF
cdr3_nt: TGTGCCAGCAGCGCGGGGGGCGTACGCACAGATACGCAGTATTTT

cdr3_length: 16
d_call: TRBD1
v_call: TRBV5-1
j_call: TRBJ1-1
clone_size: -
cdr3_aa: CASRRAQGARRTEAFF
cdr3_nt: TGCGCCAGCAGGCGGGCCCAGGGGGCAAGGAGGACTGAAGCTTTCTTT

cdr3_length: 16
d_call: TRBD2
v_call: TRBV19
j_call: TRBJ2-2
clone_size: once
cdr3_aa: CASSSRTSGNTGELFF
cdr3_nt: TGTGCCAGTAGTTCGAGGACTAGCGGGAACACCGGGGAGCTGTTTTTT

cdr3_length: 15
d_call: -
v_call: TRBV18
j_call: TRBJ1-1
clone_size: -
cdr3_aa: CASSPRGHQNTEAFF
cdr3_nt: TGTGCCAGCTCACCAAGGGGACACCAGAACACTGAAGCTTTCTTT

cdr3_length: 12
d_call: -
v_call: TRBV4-1
j_call: TRBJ2-1
clone_size: -
cdr3_aa: CASSQEANEQFF
cdr3_nt: TGCGCCAGCAGCCAAGAAGCGAATGAGCAGTTCTTC

cdr3_length: 13
d_call: -
v_call: TRBV9
j_call: TRBJ1-1
clone_size: -
cdr3_aa: CASSLGTGTEAFF
cdr3_nt: TGTGCCAGCAGCCTCGGTACGGGGACTGAAGCTTTCTTT

cdr3_length: 16
d_call: -
v_call: TRBV21-1
j_call: TRBJ2-7
clone_size: -
cdr3_aa: CASSREGQGASYEQYF
cdr3_nt: TGTGCCAGCAGCAGAGAGGGACAGGGGGCCTCCTACGAGCAGTACTTC

cdr3_length: 14
d_call: -
v_call: TRBV27
j_call: TRBJ2-1
clone_size: -
cdr3_aa: CASSPGDRYNEQFF
cdr3_nt: TGTGCCAGCAGCCCAGGGGACCGCTACAATGAGCAGTTCTTC

cdr3_length: 16
d_call: -
v_call: TRBV6-5
j_call: TRBJ2-6
clone_size: -
cdr3_aa: CASSSGRSSGANVLTF
cdr3_nt: TGTGCCAGCAGTTCGGGTCGATCCTCTGGGGCCAACGTCCTGACTTTC

cdr3_length: 14
d_call: -
v_call: TRBV3-1/TRBV3-2
j_call: TRBJ2-7
clone_size: -
cdr3_aa: CASSQRGSSYEQYF
cdr3_nt: TGTGCCAGCAGCCAACGGGGGAGCTCCTACGAGCAGTACTTC

cdr3_length: 12
d_call: -
v_call: TRBV7-9
j_call: TRBJ1-2
clone_size: -
cdr3_aa: CASRYDTYGYTF
cdr3_nt: TGTGCCAGTAGATACGACACCTATGGCTACACCTTC

cdr3_length: 16
d_call: TRBD1
v_call: TRBV19
j_call: TRBJ2-1
clone_size: once
cdr3_aa: CASSIVGQGVYNEQFF
cdr3_nt: TGTGCCAGTAGTATCGTAGGACAGGGGGTGTACAATGAGCAGTTCTTC

cdr3_length: 14
d_call: -
v_call: TRBV11-3
j_call: TRBJ2-5
clone_size: -
cdr3_aa: CASSRDTLWETQYF
cdr3_nt: TGTGCCAGCAGCCGGGACACCCTGTGGGAGACCCAGTACTTC

cdr3_length: 14
d_call: TRBD1
v_call: TRBV5-1
j_call: TRBJ1-2
clone_size: -
cdr3_aa: CASSGGTANYGYTF
cdr3_nt: TGCGCCAGCAGCGGAGGGACAGCTAACTATGGCTACACCTTC

cdr3_length: 13
d_call: -
v_call: TRBV2
j_call: TRBJ1-2
clone_size: -
cdr3_aa: CASRGRVWYGYTF
cdr3_nt: TGTGCCAGCAGAGGCCGGGTTTGGTATGGCTACACCTTC

cdr3_length: 15
d_call: TRBD1
v_call: TRBV19
j_call: TRBJ1-5
clone_size: -
cdr3_aa: CASSETGAGGQPQHF
cdr3_nt: TGTGCCAGTAGTGAAACAGGGGCTGGTGGTCAGCCCCAGCATTTT

cdr3_length: 14
d_call: -
v_call: TRBV4-2
j_call: TRBJ1-4
clone_size: -
cdr3_aa: CASSQFSTNEKLFF
cdr3_nt: TGTGCCAGCAGCCAGTTCTCAACTAATGAAAAACTGTTTTTT

cdr3_length: 15
d_call: TRBD1
v_call: TRBV24-1
j_call: TRBJ1-5
clone_size: -
cdr3_aa: CATSDRTGGEQPQHF
cdr3_nt: TGTGCCACCAGTGATCGAACAGGGGGCGAACAGCCCCAGCATTTT

cdr3_length: 15
d_call: TRBD1
v_call: TRBV9
j_call: TRBJ1-5
clone_size: -
cdr3_aa: CASSVGSTGGQPQHF
cdr3_nt: TGTGCCAGCAGCGTAGGATCTACAGGGGGTCAGCCCCAGCATTTT

cdr3_length: 13
d_call: -
v_call: TRBV6-5
j_call: TRBJ1-2
clone_size: -
cdr3_aa: CASRTQGRDGYTF
cdr3_nt: TGTGCCAGCAGAACACAGGGTCGAGATGGCTACACCTTC

cdr3_length: 15
d_call: -
v_call: TRBV5-4
j_call: TRBJ1-6
clone_size: -
cdr3_aa: CASSTRTAVKGDLHF
cdr3_nt: TGTGCCAGCAGCACTAGGACAGCCGTTAAGGGGGACCTCCACTTT

cdr3_length: 15
d_call: -
v_call: TRBV6-4
j_call: TRBJ1-5
clone_size: -
cdr3_aa: CASSPEAGTNQPQHF
cdr3_nt: TGTGCCAGCAGTCCCGAGGCAGGGACAAATCAGCCCCAGCATTTT

cdr3_length: 16
d_call: TRBD1
v_call: TRBV30
j_call: TRBJ1-2
clone_size: -
cdr3_aa: CACLPGTGWVSYGYTF
cdr3_nt: TGTGCCTGCCTTCCCGGGACAGGGTGGGTTAGCTATGGCTACACCTTC

cdr3_length: 13
d_call: -
v_call: TRBV19
j_call: TRBJ1-4
clone_size: -
cdr3_aa: CASSMSREGKLFF
cdr3_nt: TGTGCCAGTAGTATGTCACGGGAGGGAAAACTGTTTTTT

cdr3_length: 13
d_call: TRBD1
v_call: TRBV3-1/TRBV3-2
j_call: TRBJ1-6
clone_size: -
cdr3_aa: CASSPTGNSPLHF
cdr3_nt: TGTGCCAGCAGCCCGACAGGGAATTCACCCCTCCACTTT

cdr3_length: 14
d_call: TRBD1
v_call: TRBV6-4
j_call: TRBJ2-1
clone_size: -
cdr3_aa: CASSAGQDSHEQFF
cdr3_nt: TGTGCCAGCAGTGCGGGACAGGATTCACATGAGCAGTTCTTC

cdr3_length: 13
d_call: TRBD1
v_call: TRBV5-5
j_call: TRBJ2-3
clone_size: -
cdr3_aa: CASRQGATDTQYF
cdr3_nt: TGTGCCAGCAGACAGGGGGCGACAGATACGCAGTATTTT

cdr3_length: 12
d_call: -
v_call: TRBV3-1/TRBV3-2
j_call: TRBJ2-7
clone_size: few
cdr3_aa: CASSQGDGGQYF
cdr3_nt: TGTGCCAGCAGCCAGGGGGACGGGGGGCAGTACTTC

cdr3_length: 14
d_call: -
v_call: TRBV28
j_call: TRBJ2-7
clone_size: -
cdr3_aa: CASSNPSPGVEQYF
cdr3_nt: TGTGCCAGCAGTAACCCCTCTCCGGGGGTCGAGCAGTACTTC